The clone carrying this T cell receptor beta chain has just a few counts. The entry originates in a study of response to subunit inactivated influenza vaccine. CDR1 and CDR2 from the germline V gene are MDHEN and SYDVKM. The CDR3 contains 13 residues. With 10 bases removed from V and 2 bases from J, the gap between germline ends came to 11 bases. From the RT-PCR reads, TCRdb called clonotypes with MiXCR, one entry per CDR3 protein. The table lists around 790,000 distinct CDR3 sequences, 21% of them singletons. Specimen: PBMCs from blood, collected 4 to 6 days after vaccination. V is TRBV28 and J is TRBJ2-2; D unclear. The sequence derives from a man in his forties or fifties who received an inactivated influenza vaccine. CDR3 in DNA: TGTGCCACCTGGATAGGTAACACCGGGGAGCTGTTTTTT. Protein sequence: CATWIGNTGELFF.